This TCR beta chain derives from a study of control samples from healthy donors and cancer patients. Germline values: CDR1 SGHDT, CDR2 YYEEEE. Trimming took off 5 bases at V and 3 bases at J, with 18 bases between the two ends. The CDR3 has 15 residues. The repertoire was sequenced with immunoSEQ multiplex PCR; TCRdb's copy has only in-frame clones and lacks some. This sample has 160,000 or so clones, with roughly nine tenths found just once. The receptor comes from a woman aged 25 to 39 in good health. The chain recombines TRBV5-6 with TRBJ2-7; a weak D match, TRBD2 (6 bases). The source material was blood. DNA for the CDR3: TGTGCCAGCAGACCCCATCTAAGGCGGGGCTACGAGCAGTACTTC. Its translation is CASRPHLRRGYEQYF. The full variable domain, its missing parts supplied by reference TRBV5-6 and TRBJ2-7, is DAGVTQSPTHLIKTRGQQVTLRCSPKSGHDTVSWYQQALGQGPQFIFQYYEEEERQRGNFPDRFSGHQFPNYSSELNVNALLLGDSALYLCASRPHLRRGYEQYFGPGTRLTVT.